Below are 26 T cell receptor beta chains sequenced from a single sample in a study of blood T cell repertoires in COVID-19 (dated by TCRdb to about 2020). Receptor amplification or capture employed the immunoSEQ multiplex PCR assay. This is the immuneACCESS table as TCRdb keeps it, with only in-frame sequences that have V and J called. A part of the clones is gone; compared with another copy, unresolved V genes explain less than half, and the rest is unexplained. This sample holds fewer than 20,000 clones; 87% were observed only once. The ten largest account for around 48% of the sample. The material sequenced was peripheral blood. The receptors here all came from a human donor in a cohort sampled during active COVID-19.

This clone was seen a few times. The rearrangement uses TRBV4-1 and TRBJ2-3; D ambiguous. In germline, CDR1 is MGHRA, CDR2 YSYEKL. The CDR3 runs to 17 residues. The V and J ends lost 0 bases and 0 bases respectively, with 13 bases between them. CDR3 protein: CASSQDPRSVSTDTQYF. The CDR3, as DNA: TGCGCCAGCAGCCAAGATCCCCGCAGCGTGAGCACAGATACGCAGTATTTT.

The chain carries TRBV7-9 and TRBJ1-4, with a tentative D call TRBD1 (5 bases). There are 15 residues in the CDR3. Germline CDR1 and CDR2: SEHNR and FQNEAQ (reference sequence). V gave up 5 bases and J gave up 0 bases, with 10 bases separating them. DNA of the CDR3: TGTGCCAGCAGCCCGGACATTGCAACTAATGAAAAACTGTTTTTT. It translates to CASSPDIATNEKLFF.

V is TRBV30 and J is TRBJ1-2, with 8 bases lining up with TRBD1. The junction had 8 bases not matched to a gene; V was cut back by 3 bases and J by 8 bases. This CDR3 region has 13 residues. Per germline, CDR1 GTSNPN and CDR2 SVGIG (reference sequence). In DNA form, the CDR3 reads TGTGCCTGGAGCGGACAGGGAAATCGCGGCTACACCTTC. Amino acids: CAWSGQGNRGYTF.

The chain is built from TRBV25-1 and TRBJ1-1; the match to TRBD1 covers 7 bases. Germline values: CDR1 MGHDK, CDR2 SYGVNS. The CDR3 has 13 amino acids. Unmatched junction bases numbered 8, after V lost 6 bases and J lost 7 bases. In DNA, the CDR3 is TGTGCCAGCAGGATCTCCAGGGACAGTGAAGCTTTCTTT. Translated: CASRISRDSEAFF.

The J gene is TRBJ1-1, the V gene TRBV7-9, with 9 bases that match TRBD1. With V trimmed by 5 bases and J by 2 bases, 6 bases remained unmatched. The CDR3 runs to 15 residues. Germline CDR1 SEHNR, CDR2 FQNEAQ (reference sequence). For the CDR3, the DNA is TGTGCCAGCAGCCTCACAGGGGGCCCCAACACTGAAGCTTTCTTT. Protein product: CASSLTGGPNTEAFF.

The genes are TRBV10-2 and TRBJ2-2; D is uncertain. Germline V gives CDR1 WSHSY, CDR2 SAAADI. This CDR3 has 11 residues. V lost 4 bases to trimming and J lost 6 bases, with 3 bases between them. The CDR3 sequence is CASSVAGELFF. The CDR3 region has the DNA TGCGCCAGCAGTGTAGCCGGGGAGCTGTTTTTT.

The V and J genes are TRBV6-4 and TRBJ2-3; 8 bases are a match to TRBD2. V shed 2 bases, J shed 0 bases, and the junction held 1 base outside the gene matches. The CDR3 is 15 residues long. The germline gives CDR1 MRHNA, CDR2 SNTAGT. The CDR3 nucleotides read TGTGCCAGCAGTGACGCGGGGGGCAGCACAGATACGCAGTATTTT. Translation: CASSDAGGSTDTQYF.

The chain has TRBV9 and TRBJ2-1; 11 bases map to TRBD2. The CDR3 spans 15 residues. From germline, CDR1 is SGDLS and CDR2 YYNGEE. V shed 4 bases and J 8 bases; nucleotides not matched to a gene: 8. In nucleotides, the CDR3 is TGTGCCAGCAGCTTGTTAGCGGGGGGGCCGGATGAGCAGTTCTTC. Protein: CASSLLAGGPDEQFF.

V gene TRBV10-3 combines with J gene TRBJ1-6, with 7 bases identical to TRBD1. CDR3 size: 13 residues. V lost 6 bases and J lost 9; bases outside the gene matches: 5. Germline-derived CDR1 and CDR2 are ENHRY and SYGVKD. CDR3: CAIRRDSPSPLHF. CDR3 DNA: TGTGCCATCAGACGGGACAGCCCTTCACCCCTCCACTTT.

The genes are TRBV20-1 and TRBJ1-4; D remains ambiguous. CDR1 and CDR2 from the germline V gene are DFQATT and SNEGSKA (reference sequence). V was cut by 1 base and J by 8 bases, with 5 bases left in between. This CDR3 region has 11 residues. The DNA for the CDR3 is TGCAGTGCTAGAGGAGTCGAAAAACTGTTTTTT. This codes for CSARGVEKLFF.

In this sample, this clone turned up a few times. Here the CDR3 reads CASSGDRGRYTEAFF. The CDR3 DNA reads as TGTGCCAGCAGTGGAGACAGGGGAAGGTACACTGAAGCTTTCTTT. The chain couples TRBV6-6 to TRBJ1-1; 8 bases align to TRBD1. From germline, CDR1 is MNHNY and CDR2 SVGAGI (reference sequence). Trimming at V came to 5 bases and at J to 3 bases, leaving 8 bases not matched to a gene. There are 15 residues in the CDR3.

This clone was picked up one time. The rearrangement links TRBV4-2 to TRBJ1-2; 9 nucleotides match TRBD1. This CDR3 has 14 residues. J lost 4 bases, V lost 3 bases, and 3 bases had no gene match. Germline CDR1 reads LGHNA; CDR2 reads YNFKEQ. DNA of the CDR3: TGTGCCAGCAGCCACCGACAGGGGGGCTATGGCTACACCTTC. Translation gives CASSHRQGGYGYTF.

The CDR3 coding sequence is TGTGCCAGCAGCTTGGTGGAGAGCTCCTACGAGCAGTACTTC. As protein: CASSLVESSYEQYF. The chain combines TRBV11-1 with TRBJ2-7, with D hard to call. V lost 3 bases, J lost 0 bases, and 9 bases lay in between. Per the germline V gene, CDR1 is SGHAT and CDR2 is FQDESV (reference sequence). CDR3 size: 14 residues.

CDR3: CASSPPAGAKNTGELFF. CDR3 bases: TGTGCCAGCTCACCACCGGCGGGGGCTAAGAACACCGGGGAGCTGTTTTTT. This chain uses TRBV18 with TRBJ2-2; perhaps TRBD2 as D (7 bases). Trimming left V 0 bases short and J 1 base short, with 12 bases between. The CDR3 is 17 amino acids. Germline V gene lookup returns CDR1 KGHSH and CDR2 LQKENI.

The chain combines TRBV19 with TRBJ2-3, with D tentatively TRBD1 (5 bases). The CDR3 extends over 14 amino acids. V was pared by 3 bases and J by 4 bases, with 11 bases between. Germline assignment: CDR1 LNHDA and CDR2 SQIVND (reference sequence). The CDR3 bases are TGTGCCAGTAGTATCTCAGGGATCCCAGATACGCAGTATTTT. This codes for CASSISGIPDTQYF.

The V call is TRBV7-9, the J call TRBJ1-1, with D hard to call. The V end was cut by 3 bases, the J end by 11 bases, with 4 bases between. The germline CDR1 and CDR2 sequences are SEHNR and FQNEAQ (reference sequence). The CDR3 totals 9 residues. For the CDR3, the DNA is TGTGCCAGCAGCTTTCCTGCTTTCTTT. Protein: CASSFPAFF.

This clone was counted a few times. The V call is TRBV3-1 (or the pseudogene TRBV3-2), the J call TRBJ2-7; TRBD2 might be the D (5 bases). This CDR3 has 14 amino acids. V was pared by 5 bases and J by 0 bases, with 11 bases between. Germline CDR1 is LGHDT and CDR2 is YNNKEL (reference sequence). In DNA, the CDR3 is TGTGCCAGCAGCTCCGACGGGAACTCCTACGAGCAGTACTTC. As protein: CASSSDGNSYEQYF.

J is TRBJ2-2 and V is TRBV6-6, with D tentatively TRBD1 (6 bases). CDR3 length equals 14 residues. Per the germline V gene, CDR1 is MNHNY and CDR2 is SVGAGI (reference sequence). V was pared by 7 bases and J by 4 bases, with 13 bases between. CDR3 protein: CASTNRVGTGELFF. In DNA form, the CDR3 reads TGTGCCAGCACTAACAGGGTGGGCACCGGGGAGCTGTTTTTT.

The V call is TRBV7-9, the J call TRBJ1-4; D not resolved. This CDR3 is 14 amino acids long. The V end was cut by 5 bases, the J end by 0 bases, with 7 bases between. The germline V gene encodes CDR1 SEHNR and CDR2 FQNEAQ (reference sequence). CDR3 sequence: CASSGAPTNEKLFF. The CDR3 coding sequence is TGTGCCAGCAGCGGAGCCCCAACTAATGAAAAACTGTTTTTT.

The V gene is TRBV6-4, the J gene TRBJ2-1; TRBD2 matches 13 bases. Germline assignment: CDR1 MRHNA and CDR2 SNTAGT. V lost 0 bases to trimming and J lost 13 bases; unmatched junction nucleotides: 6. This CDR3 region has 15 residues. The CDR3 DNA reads TGTGCCAGCAGTGACTCTACTAGCGGGGGGGCAGGACAGTTCTTC. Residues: CASSDSTSGGAGQFF.

This chain's CDR3 is CASSIGTPLTNYGYTF. CDR3 DNA sequence: TGTGCCAGCAGCATTGGGACACCTCTCACAAACTATGGCTACACCTTC. The chain employs TRBV9 and TRBJ1-2, with a possible D match to TRBD1 (6 bases). Germline CDR1 reads SGDLS; CDR2 reads YYNGEE. The V end lost 4 bases, the J end lost 2 bases, and 18 bases lay between the germline ends. This CDR3 is built from 16 residues.

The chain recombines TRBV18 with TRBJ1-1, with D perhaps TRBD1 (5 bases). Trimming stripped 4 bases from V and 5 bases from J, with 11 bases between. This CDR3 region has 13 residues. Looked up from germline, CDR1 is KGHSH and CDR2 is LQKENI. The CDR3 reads CASSLGGGTEAFF. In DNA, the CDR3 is TGTGCCAGCTCACTCGGGGGAGGGACTGAAGCTTTCTTT.

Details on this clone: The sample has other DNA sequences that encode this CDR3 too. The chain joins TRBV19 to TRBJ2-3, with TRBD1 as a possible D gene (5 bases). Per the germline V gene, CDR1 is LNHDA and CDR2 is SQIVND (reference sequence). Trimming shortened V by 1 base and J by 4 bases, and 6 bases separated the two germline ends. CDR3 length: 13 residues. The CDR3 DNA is TGTGCCAGTAGTATAGGGGGCGCAGATACGCAGTATTTT. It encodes CASSIGGADTQYF.

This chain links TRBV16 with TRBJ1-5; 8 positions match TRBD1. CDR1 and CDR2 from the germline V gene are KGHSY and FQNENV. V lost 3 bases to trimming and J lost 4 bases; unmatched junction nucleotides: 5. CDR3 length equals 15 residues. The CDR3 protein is CASSQSGQVNQPQHF. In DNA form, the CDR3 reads TGTGCCAGCAGCCAGTCGGGACAGGTGAATCAGCCCCAGCATTTT.

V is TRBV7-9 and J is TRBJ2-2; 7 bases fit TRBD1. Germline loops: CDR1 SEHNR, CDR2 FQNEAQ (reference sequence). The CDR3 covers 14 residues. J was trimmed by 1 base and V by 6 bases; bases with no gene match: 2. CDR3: CASSRTGNTGELFF. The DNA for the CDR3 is TGTGCCAGCAGTCGGACAGGGAACACCGGGGAGCTGTTTTTT.

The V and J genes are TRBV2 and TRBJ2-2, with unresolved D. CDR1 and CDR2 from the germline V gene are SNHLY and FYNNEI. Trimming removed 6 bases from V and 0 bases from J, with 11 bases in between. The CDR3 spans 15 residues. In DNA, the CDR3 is TGTGCCAGCAGGGCAGACTCGTCGAACACCGGGGAGCTGTTTTTT. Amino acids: CASRADSSNTGELFF.